The clone carrying this T cell receptor beta chain was counted between two and nine times. Followed over time, Seattle patients had been enrolled while infection was active. The sample comes from a study of blood T cell repertoires in COVID-19. The wider study: Samples taken during acute and convalescent COVID-19 were collected in the United States, Italy and Spain. Sample material is recorded as cDNA or gDNA derived from T cells, B-cell-depleted T cells, or PBMCs.

J lost 11 bases, V lost 4 bases, and 14 bases had no gene match. The length of the CDR3 is 15 residues. Germline V gene sequence: CDR1 KGHSH, CDR2 LQKENI. Authors' analysis steps: Amplification of reference gene primers provided the estimated nucleated cell counts. Only in-frame clones appear in the TCRdb table, and some are missing; sequencing was by immunoSEQ multiplex PCR. That table furnishes V, J and clone size, whereas the DNA furnished D and trimming. This table has some 290,000 clones, about 90% appearing once. Sequenced material: peripheral blood. J is TRBJ1-5 and V is TRBV18, with 7 positions matching TRBD1. The receptor's source is a young woman with COVID-19, enrolled during active disease. The DNA for the CDR3 is TGTGCCAGCTCACTGGAGGGACAGCCCTTTGGAACCCAGCATTTT. Protein product: CASSLEGQPFGTQHF.